Reported below is one T cell receptor (beta chain). Its target antigen remains unknown. No per-base quality is available; no much larger clone lies one base away. These data are taken from a study of vaccination and CD4 T cells after COVID-19 (dated by TCRdb to between 2021 and 2022). Regarding the study in general: SARS-CoV-2 positivity had been established in the convalescent patients by nasal swab PCR, and mild disease was recorded in roughly 9 of these patients and severe disease in one. Six males and four females were included in the convalescent cohort, with two Hispanic individuals, seven Caucasians, two Asians and one multiracial person represented. Control cultures used a CEFX viral epitope pool as positive control, an HIV-1 Nef peptide pool as negative control, or no peptide. Post-vaccine blood samples were collected a median of approximately 72 days after the second vaccine dose, ranging from about 13 to 250 days. In under twelve COVID-19 convalescent patients and a few infection-naive healthy vaccine recipients, researchers compared the spike-specific CD4+ TCR repertoire from before mRNA vaccination with the repertoire from after. Post-COVID blood samples from convalescent patients were collected a median of about 110 days after diagnosis, with a range of roughly 35 to 161 days. Overlapping spike peptide pools from SARS-CoV-2 and from the common cold coronaviruses HCoV-NL63, HCoV-OC43 and HCoV-229E were used as culture stimuli. Participants received two doses of either the Pfizer-BioNTech BNT162b2 vaccine (n=8) or the Moderna mRNA-1273 vaccine (n=2).

The treatment or condition label of this sample denotes: roughly 10-day PBMC culture with coronavirus spike peptide pools or control peptides (ViraFEST assay). To expand antigen-specific T cells with peptide pools and then pick out the expanded clonotypes through TCR sequencing, the study relied on the ViraFEST assay. Positive SARS-CoV-2 PCR tests in the convalescent patients dated from March to December 2020, before Alpha, Beta and Delta variants emerged in the United States. PBMCs were cultured at around 2 million per well in IMDM supplemented with approximately 4.7% human AB serum and 9 to 10 IU/ml IL-2, with about 10 ug/ml peptide pools added. On days 3 and 7, half of the culture medium was replaced with fresh IL-2-containing medium. After less than twelve days of culture, CD4+ T cells were isolated by negative selection with the EasySep CD4+ T cell isolation kit. Ficoll-Paque Plus gradient centrifugation was used to isolate PBMCs from whole blood, and the isolated PBMCs were then either used fresh or cryopreserved at -140C. Triplicate wells were generally used for each culture condition.

The library relied on PCR. TCR sequencing of DNA from cultured CD4+ T cells used the Oncomine TCR Beta short-read assay at the Johns Hopkins FTIC core. The QIAamp micro DNA kit was used to extract genomic DNA from the cultured CD4+ T cells. Oncomine TCR Beta libraries from cultured CD4+ T cells were pooled using unique dual indexes and sequenced on an Illumina iSeq 100. The original methods were these. Non-productive sequences were filtered out, and CDR3s that did not start with C, did not end with F or W, or were shorter than 7 amino acids were discarded. The MANAFEST web application was used to identify antigen-specific clonotypes by comparing peptide-stimulated wells against reference wells and other culture wells. To be called positive, a clone needed an FDR below 0.05, an odds ratio above 5, and a productive frequency above 0.1% in at least two of three replicate wells. Clonotypes that were significantly expanded in both SARS-CoV-2 spike wells and at least one common cold coronavirus spike condition were defined as cross-reactive. Levenshtein distances (stringdist) and unrooted phylogenetic trees (ape) in R version 3.6.1 were used to assess CDR3 homology. TCRdb ran its own pipeline on the public reads, namely fastp trimming at Q25 and MiXCR clone calling, and kept in-frame beta chains. Every CDR3 protein is listed once, alongside the most common genes and DNA of its rows. These V and J calls rely on TCRdb rather than the paper's analysis. This sample is represented by 4,000 to 6,000 distinct CDR3 sequences; roughly two fifths of them were singletons. Of the sample, almost 35% is held by the ten largest clones.

The research as a whole found: Only a relatively small number of convalescent patients were included in the study, and early timepoints following natural infection were not analyzed. In convalescent patients, a median roughly 85% of post-vaccine SARS-CoV-2-reactive clones were detected only after vaccination, suggesting vaccine-specific priming. The median count of SARS-CoV-2-reactive clonotypes went up from approximately 22 after infection to 30 to 40 after vaccination, although the change was not significant. Of the vaccine-specific clones found in convalescent patients, nearly all (304 of 307) were mono-reactive for SARS-CoV-2 spike instead of being cross-reactive with common cold coronaviruses.

The receptor was isolated from a human donor who had recovered from COVID-19. The sequenced material came from CD4+ T cells from blood, cultured in vitro.

The CDR3 protein sequence reads: CASSIGTSPDTQYF. DNA sequence: TGTGCCAGTAGTATAGGGACTAGCCCAGATACGCAGTATTTT. The rearranged chain carries TRBV19 and TRBJ2-3, with 8 bases matching TRBD2. From the cysteine up to the phenylalanine, the CDR3 has a length of 14 residues. Kept here is only the CDR3 DNA, which spans 42 bases and is read in frame from base 1. The germline V end is reduced by 1 base and the J end by 4 bases; junction bases left unmatched: 1. For CDR1 and CDR2, the germline V gene (reference sequence) lists LNHDA and SQIVND.